This paragraph reports one T cell receptor (beta chain). These data originate in a study of monozygotic twins with cystic fibrosis. TCRdb keeps only in-frame clones here, not all; method: immunoSEQ multiplex PCR. There are about 7,500 clones in the sample; around 94% occur only once, and roughly 0.56% lies in the top ten. V gave up 2 bases and J gave up 5 bases, with 9 bases separating them. Germline CDR1 KGHSH, CDR2 LQKENI. The CDR3 loop spans 13 amino acids. The receptor's source is a boy aged 2-9 years with cystic fibrosis. The sequencing input was blood. The chain employs TRBV18 and TRBJ1-1; D is unresolved. CDR3 loop: CASSPRTSTEAFF. The DNA of the CDR3 is TGTGCCAGCTCACCAAGGACCTCGACTGAAGCTTTCTTT.